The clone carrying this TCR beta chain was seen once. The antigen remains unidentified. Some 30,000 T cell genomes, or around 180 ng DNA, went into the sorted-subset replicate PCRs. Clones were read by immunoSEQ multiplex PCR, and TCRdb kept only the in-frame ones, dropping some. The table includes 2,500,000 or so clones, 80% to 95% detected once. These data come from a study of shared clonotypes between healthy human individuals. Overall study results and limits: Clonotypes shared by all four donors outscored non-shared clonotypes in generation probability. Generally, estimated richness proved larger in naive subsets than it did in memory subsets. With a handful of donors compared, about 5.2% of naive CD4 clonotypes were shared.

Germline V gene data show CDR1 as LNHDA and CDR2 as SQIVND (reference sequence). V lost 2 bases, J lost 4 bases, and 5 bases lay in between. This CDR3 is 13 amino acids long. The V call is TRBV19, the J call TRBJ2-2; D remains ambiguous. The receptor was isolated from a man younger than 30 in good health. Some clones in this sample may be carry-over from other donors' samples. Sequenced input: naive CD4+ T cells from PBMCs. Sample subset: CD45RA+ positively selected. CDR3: CASSITVTGELFF. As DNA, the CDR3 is TGTGCCAGTAGTATAACGGTCACCGGGGAGCTGTTTTTT.